These 20 T cell receptor beta chains were all obtained from the same sample, sequenced in a study of blood T cells in healthy people across ages. Primed by a sample-barcoded 5' primer and a J-beta primer mix, a second PCR proceeded for roughly 7 to 12 cycles. From the 5' RACE reads, TCRdb called clonotypes with MiXCR, one entry per CDR3 protein. Among some 1.8 million distinct CDR3 sequences, roughly two fifths were seen once, and the ten largest hold roughly 23%. The specimen sequenced was blood. All receptors come from a human donor in good health.

The chain is built from TRBV5-5 and TRBJ2-1; D is uncertain. V lost 0 bases, J lost 3 bases, and 7 bases lay in between. This CDR3 has 14 residues. The germline V gene encodes CDR1 SGHKS and CDR2 YYEKEE (reference sequence). The CDR3 is CASSLVTSYNEQFF. CDR3 bases: TGTGCCAGCAGCTTGGTCACCAGCTACAATGAGCAGTTCTTC. Using reference TRBV5-5 and TRBJ2-1 for the parts outside the CDR3, the full variable domain is DAGVTQSPTHLIKTRGQQVTLRCSPISGHKSVSWYQQVLGQGPQFIFQYYEKEERGRGNFPDRFSARQFPNYSSELNVNALLLGDSALYLCASSLVTSYNEQFFGPGTRLTVL.

This clonotype was observed a few times. CDR3 coding DNA: TGTGCCAGCAGCTATATGAGGGAGCAGTTCTTC. Amino acid sequence: CASSYMREQFF. The chain has TRBV11-2 and TRBJ2-1, with D uncertain. The CDR3 length is 11 residues. V gave up 4 bases and J gave up 10 bases, with 8 bases separating them. Germline CDR1 is SGHAT and CDR2 is FQNNGV.

J is TRBJ1-4 and V is TRBV7-9; D remains unclear. This CDR3 is built from 15 residues. V lost 2 bases to trimming and J lost 6 bases, with 13 bases between them. Germline CDR1 reads SEHNR; CDR2 reads FQNEAQ (reference sequence). The CDR3 here is CASSLIGSRDEKLFF. The CDR3 nucleotides are TGTGCCAGCAGCTTAATAGGGTCTAGAGATGAAAAACTGTTTTTT. Drawing the rest from reference TRBV7-9 and TRBJ1-4, the complete variable domain is DTGVSQNPRHKITKRGQNVTFRCDPISEHNRLYWYRQTLGQGPEFLTYFQNEAQLEKSRLLSDRFSAERPKGSFSTLEIQRTEQGDSAMYLCASSLIGSRDEKLFFGSGTQLSVL.

This rearrangement joins TRBV15 to TRBJ2-7; D might be TRBD2 (5 bases). This CDR3 has 12 amino acids. Germline V gene sequence: CDR1 LNHNV, CDR2 YYDKDF (reference sequence). V lost 3 bases, J lost 10 bases, and 13 bases lay in between. The DNA of the CDR3 is TGTGCCACCAGCAGCGTAAGAGGGATCCAGTACTTC. It encodes CATSSVRGIQYF.

The chain has TRBV12-3 or TRBV12-4 and TRBJ2-7; 7 nucleotides match TRBD2. V shed 2 bases, J shed 2 bases, and the junction held 6 bases outside the gene matches. This CDR3 comprises 15 residues. The CDR3 region is CASSLRLAATYEQYF. The CDR3 DNA sequence: TGTGCCAGCAGTTTACGGCTAGCGGCAACCTACGAGCAGTACTTC.

This chain links TRBV29-1 with TRBJ1-1; D uncertain. With 7 bases removed from V and 11 bases from J, the gap between germline ends came to 14 bases. Germline V lookup: CDR1 SQVTM, CDR2 ANQGSEA. The CDR3 extends over 10 amino acids. In DNA, the CDR3 is TGCAGCGGCCTCGGGCTGGGGGCTTTCTTT. Translating it yields CSGLGLGAFF.

CDR3 nucleotides: TGCAGTGCTGCCGGGACAATTACGAACACTGAAGCTTTCTTT. This encodes CSAAGTITNTEAFF. V usage is TRBV20-1 and J usage is TRBJ1-1, with D perhaps TRBD1 (6 bases). V was cut by 5 bases and J by 1 base, with 14 bases left in between. CDR1 is DFQATT, CDR2 SNEGSKA, per germline (reference sequence). This CDR3 contains 14 residues.

The chain combines TRBV27 with TRBJ2-4; perhaps TRBD1 as D (6 bases). The end of the DNA aligns better with TRBJ2-7, so the J call may be wrong. CDR1 is MNHEY and CDR2 is SMNVEV in the germline V gene (reference sequence). The CDR3 spans 16 residues. CDR3 sequence (DNA): TGTGCCAGCGACGAGGGGGTGGGGACACAAGCCTACGAGCAGTACTTC. Encoded protein: CASDEGVGTQAYEQYF.

V usage is TRBV6-2 or TRBV6-3 and J usage is TRBJ1-5, with 7 bases fitting TRBD1. Germline CDR1 is MNHEY and CDR2 is SVGEGT. The V and J ends lost 2 bases and 7 bases, in that order; junction bases with no gene match: 14. This CDR3 comprises 17 residues. CDR3 residues: CASSYDDRVGGRQPQHF. CDR3 in DNA: TGTGCCAGCAGTTACGATGACAGGGTCGGCGGAAGGCAGCCCCAGCATTTT.

This chain links TRBV3-1 with TRBJ1-1, with 9 positions matching TRBD1. Per germline, CDR1 LGHDT and CDR2 YNNKEL (reference sequence). The CDR3 totals 15 residues. The V segment lost 0 bases and the J segment 5 bases; nucleotides outside the gene matches: 4. CDR3 amino acids: CASSQEWTGETEAFF. The CDR3 nucleotides are TGTGCCAGCAGCCAAGAGTGGACAGGGGAAACTGAAGCTTTCTTT.

V and J are TRBV29-1 and TRBJ2-5; D is ambiguous. The CDR3 spans 13 residues. V shed 1 base and J shed 11 bases, with 17 bases lying between them. CDR1 SQVTM and CDR2 ANQGSEA come from the germline V gene. The chain's CDR3 is CSVEALFYNEQYF. The DNA for the CDR3 is TGCAGCGTTGAAGCACTTTTCTACAATGAGCAGTACTTC.

This clonotype was counted between two and nine times. V usage is TRBV2 and J usage is TRBJ2-4; D uncertain. The DNA end lines up better with TRBJ2-7; the J call may be wrong. Germline V gives CDR1 SNHLY, CDR2 FYNNEI. The CDR3 sequence is 11 residues long. The DNA for the CDR3 is TGTGCCAGCAGTGGACCTGACGAGCAGTACTTC. It is translated as CASSGPDEQYF.

In its sample, this clonotype was seen a few times. CDR3 residues: CASSQVGTPAGGYTF. In nucleotides, the CDR3 is TGCGCCAGCAGCCAAGTCGGGACCCCTGCGGGGGGCTACACCTTC. The chain carries TRBV4-1 and TRBJ1-2; the D gene is possibly TRBD1 (5 bases). The CDR3 covers 15 residues. V lost 1 base to trimming and J lost 8 bases, with 17 bases between them. Germline CDR1 and CDR2: MGHRA and YSYEKL.

This clonotype was detected only a few times. The V gene is TRBV28, the J gene TRBJ2-3, with D unresolved. Germline assignment: CDR1 MDHEN and CDR2 SYDVKM. Trimming cost V 3 bases and J 5 bases, with 12 bases left between them. The CDR3 covers 14 residues. The DNA of the CDR3 is TGTGCCAGCAGTTTTCTGATCAAGCTAGATACGCAGTATTTT. Protein: CASSFLIKLDTQYF.

J is TRBJ2-1 and V is TRBV4-3; the D gene could be TRBD1 or TRBD2 (5 bases each). The CDR3 contains 16 residues. Germline V gene data show CDR1 as LGHNA and CDR2 as YSLEER. The V end was cut by 1 base, the J end by 5 bases, with 15 bases between. In DNA form, the CDR3 reads TGCGCCAGCAGCCAAGTCCCGGCAGGGACCCACAATGAGCAGTTCTTC. It specifies CASSQVPAGTHNEQFF.

This clonotype was found once. The rearrangement uses TRBV3-1 and TRBJ2-7; 7 bases align to TRBD2. The DNA end favors TRBJ2-1, so the J call may be wrong. Germline V gives CDR1 LGHDT, CDR2 YNNKEL (reference sequence). There are 15 residues in the CDR3. Written as DNA, the CDR3 is TGTGCCAGCAGCCAAGACCTGGCGGAGCGGGGCGAGCAGTTCTTC. Translation gives CASSQDLAERGEQFF.

The chain employs TRBV28 and TRBJ2-2; no clear D gene. The CDR3 extends over 14 amino acids. Germline CDR1 and CDR2: MDHEN and SYDVKM. V lost 1 base and J lost 0, with 3 bases in between. CDR3 amino acids: CASSLYPNTGELFF. CDR3 sequence (DNA): TGTGCCAGCAGTTTATATCCGAACACCGGGGAGCTGTTTTTT.

The chain uses TRBV4-1 and TRBJ2-6; TRBD2 agrees at 7 bases. The CDR3 loop spans 19 amino acids. CDR1 and CDR2 (germline): MGHRA, YSYEKL. V trimming: 0 bases; J trimming: 4 bases; junction bases outside the gene matches: 12. The CDR3 is CASSQDSGRVNSGANVLTF. CDR3 coding DNA: TGCGCCAGCAGCCAAGATTCAGGGAGGGTCAATTCCGGGGCCAACGTCCTGACTTTC.

This clonotype was counted ten times or more. The chain couples TRBV12-3 or TRBV12-4 to TRBJ2-1; TRBD2 might be the D (6 bases). V was cut by 5 bases and J by 1 base, with 9 bases left in between. The CDR3 is 14 amino acids. The CDR3: CASSHSGSYNEQFF. CDR3 in DNA: TGTGCCAGCAGTCATAGCGGTTCCTACAATGAGCAGTTCTTC.

The genes are TRBV9 and TRBJ2-1, with TRBD2 matching 9 bases. The CDR3 totals 13 residues. In germline, CDR1 is SGDLS, CDR2 YYNGEE. V lost 4 bases and J lost 9; bases outside the gene matches: 5. This chain's CDR3 is CASSPSGAPEQFF. Written as DNA, the CDR3 is TGTGCCAGCAGCCCTAGCGGGGCCCCTGAGCAGTTCTTC.